The 27 T cell receptor beta chains below all came from one sample that was sequenced in a study of cytomegalovirus exposure and HLA in healthy donors. The PCR used 60 Vbeta and 13 Jbeta primers. Clones were sequenced by immunoSEQ multiplex PCR, and TCRdb holds only the in-frame ones, with some missing. The sample shows 95,000 to 150,000 clones, around 77% of them seen only once. Source material: PBMCs. These receptors were obtained from a woman aged 40 to 49 in good health and CMV-seropositive.

V usage is TRBV18 and J usage is TRBJ2-1; D is possibly TRBD1 (6 bases). V lost 6 bases, J lost 5 bases, and 17 bases lay in between. Looked up from germline, CDR1 is KGHSH and CDR2 is LQKENI. There are 15 residues in the CDR3. The CDR3 region has the DNA TGTGCCAGCTCTTTCGGACAGATATCTAACAATGAGCAGTTCTTC. Protein sequence: CASSFGQISNNEQFF.

The CDR3 DNA is TGTGCCAGCGGAGGACAGGGGTTTGAGGGAGATACGCAGTATTTT. This codes for CASGGQGFEGDTQYF. V usage is TRBV6-6 and J usage is TRBJ2-3, with 9 bases aligning to TRBD1. This CDR3 is built from 15 residues. Trimming at V came to 8 bases and at J to 5 bases, leaving 11 bases not matched to a gene. Germline values: CDR1 MNHNY, CDR2 SVGAGI (reference sequence).

This clone was seen a handful of times. A read error is possible here, since a much larger clone lies one base away. Additional DNA sequences in this sample encode the identical CDR3. The V call is TRBV4-1, the J call TRBJ2-7, with TRBD1 as a possible D gene (5 bases). The CDR3 is 15 residues long. The V and J ends lost 0 bases and 0 bases respectively, with 9 bases between them. The V gene's germline CDR1 is MGHRA and CDR2 YSYEKL. In DNA, the CDR3 is TGCGCCAGCAGCCAAGATCAGGGCGGCTCCTACGAGCAGTACTTC. This encodes CASSQDQGGSYEQYF.

The table lists this clone with a few counts. V is TRBV2 and J is TRBJ2-3, with TRBD1 matching over 9 bases. The CDR3 runs to 15 residues. V lost 5 bases and J lost 4; bases outside the gene matches: 7. Germline assignment: CDR1 SNHLY and CDR2 FYNNEI. The CDR3 region is CASSPGTGLSDTQYF. CDR3 in DNA: TGTGCCAGCAGTCCCGGGACAGGGCTCTCAGATACGCAGTATTTT.

The rearrangement uses TRBV4-2 and TRBJ2-7; 7 nucleotides agree with TRBD2. Trimming removed 0 bases from V and 11 bases from J; junction bases left unmatched: 7. This CDR3 has 13 amino acids. CDR1 is LGHNA and CDR2 is YNFKEQ in the germline V gene. CDR3: CASSQDLGLMEYF. The DNA for the CDR3 is TGTGCCAGCAGCCAAGATCTGGGACTAATGGAGTACTTC.

The chain combines TRBV10-1 with TRBJ1-4; 8 positions agree with TRBD1. The CDR3 loop spans 17 amino acids. Germline CDR1 reads WNHNN; CDR2 reads SYGVQD (reference sequence). Unmatched junction bases numbered 16, after V lost 5 bases and J lost 8 bases. This CDR3 reads CASSTFRQGPVMEKLFF. CDR3 coding DNA: TGCGCCAGCAGTACTTTCCGACAGGGGCCGGTAATGGAAAAACTGTTTTTT.

This clone has a single count. This chain joins TRBV29-1 and TRBJ2-4; 9 positions match TRBD1. The CDR3 length is 13 residues. V gave up 4 bases and J gave up 5 bases; unmatched junction bases: 3. Germline V gene lookup returns CDR1 SQVTM and CDR2 ANQGSEA. CDR3 amino acids: CSVVGDRENIQYF. CDR3 coding DNA: TGCAGCGTTGTTGGGGACAGGGAAAACATTCAGTACTTC. Drawing the rest from reference TRBV29-1 and TRBJ2-4, the complete variable domain is SAVISQKPSRDICQRGTSLTIQCQVDSQVTMMFWYRQQPGQSLTLIATANQGSEATYESGFVIDKFPISRPNLTFSTLTVSNMSPEDSSIYLCSVVGDRENIQYFGAGTRLSVL.

The chain uses TRBV19 and TRBJ1-2; tentatively, D is TRBD1 (5 bases). This CDR3 is built from 13 residues. Trimming took off 4 bases at V and 2 bases at J, with 8 bases between the two ends. Germline V gene sequence: CDR1 LNHDA, CDR2 SQIVND (reference sequence). In DNA form, the CDR3 reads TGTGCCAGTAGTAAACAGGACAACTATGGCTACACCTTC. Protein product: CASSKQDNYGYTF.

The chain carries TRBV5-1 and TRBJ1-2; 9 bases align to TRBD1. CDR1 SGHRS and CDR2 YFSETQ come from the germline V gene. V was clipped by 3 bases and J by 8 bases; unmatched bases: 11. This CDR3 is 15 amino acids long. The CDR3 nucleotides read TGCGCCAGCAGCTCCTCCTCCACAGGGGGCCCCGGCTACACCTTC. Translation: CASSSSSTGGPGYTF.

The genes are TRBV28 and TRBJ2-3; 10 nucleotides align to TRBD2. The CDR3 length is 22 residues. Germline V CDR1 and CDR2: MDHEN, SYDVKM. With 4 bases clipped from V and 6 bases from J, the junction kept 28 bases outside the gene matches. The CDR3 here is CASSSILRLAGADDPLGDTQYF. CDR3 bases: TGTGCCAGCAGTTCCATTTTAAGGCTAGCGGGAGCGGACGACCCCTTAGGGGATACGCAGTATTTT.

The rearrangement joins TRBV18 to TRBJ2-3; 8 nucleotides align to TRBD1. The germline CDR1 and CDR2 sequences are KGHSH and LQKENI. The J segment lost 2 bases and the V segment lost 4 bases, leaving 11 bases of the junction unmatched. The CDR3 runs 17 residues. The CDR3 spells CASSQLQGEPATDTQYF. The CDR3 DNA sequence: TGTGCCAGCTCACAACTACAGGGGGAGCCTGCCACAGATACGCAGTATTTT.

Comment on this clone: The junction departs from germline at one end; a sequencing error may be responsible. This chain links TRBV6-1 with TRBJ2-7; D gene ambiguous. The CDR3 sequence is 16 residues long. Germline-derived CDR1 and CDR2 are MNHNS and SASEGT. CDR3 sequence: CASSKAMQWSSYEQYF. CDR3 DNA sequence: TGTGCCAGCAGTAAAGCCATGCAGTGGAGCTCCTACGAGCAGTACTTC.

The rearrangement links TRBV5-5 to TRBJ1-1, with D uncertain. Germline V gene lookup returns CDR1 SGHKS and CDR2 YYEKEE (reference sequence). V was clipped by 0 bases and J by 6 bases, with 6 bases between them. The CDR3 is 12 residues long. The CDR3 sequence: CASSLVGPEAFF. In nucleotides, the CDR3 is TGTGCCAGCAGCTTGGTTGGGCCTGAAGCTTTCTTT.

The chain joins TRBV9 to TRBJ1-4, with D perhaps TRBD1 (6 bases). Germline values: CDR1 SGDLS, CDR2 YYNGEE. The CDR3 contains 15 residues. Trimming shortened V by 5 bases and J by 3 bases, and 14 bases separated the two germline ends. CDR3: CASRGGAGSNEKLFF. CDR3 nucleotides: TGTGCCAGCAGAGGGGGGGCAGGGTCTAATGAAAAACTGTTTTTT.

V usage is TRBV7-9 and J usage is TRBJ2-7, with TRBD1 matching 8 bases. The length of the CDR3 is 13 residues. J gave up 5 bases and V 5 bases, and 5 bases lay outside the gene matches. Germline loops: CDR1 SEHNR, CDR2 FQNEAQ (reference sequence). The CDR3 coding sequence is TGTGCCAGCAGCCGGACAGGGCGAAACGAGCAGTACTTC. Amino acid sequence: CASSRTGRNEQYF.

J is TRBJ1-6 and V is TRBV30; 8 bases map to TRBD1. V dropped 5 bases and J dropped 8; count of bases not matched to a gene: 8. This CDR3 region has 14 residues. CDR1 is GTSNPN, CDR2 SVGIG, per germline (reference sequence). The CDR3 DNA reads as TGTGCCTGGGGGGCCGGGACAGGTCATTCACCCCTCCACTTT. It is translated as CAWGAGTGHSPLHF.

The genes are TRBV11-2 and TRBJ1-6, with TRBD1 identical over 7 bases. Trimming took 2 bases from V and 9 from J; bases not matched to a gene: 10. Germline-derived CDR1 and CDR2 are SGHAT and FQNNGV. The CDR3 is 16 amino acids. CDR3 residues: CASSLSTTGLSSPLHF. The CDR3 DNA reads as TGTGCCAGCAGCTTATCTACGACAGGGCTGAGTTCACCCCTCCACTTT.

This rearrangement joins TRBV2 to TRBJ2-1; a weak D match, TRBD2 (6 bases). Germline V gene lookup returns CDR1 SNHLY and CDR2 FYNNEI. Trimming removed 0 bases from V and 7 bases from J, with 16 bases in between. This CDR3 is 16 amino acids long. The CDR3 region is CASSEAWLALGNEQFF. CDR3 nucleotide sequence: TGTGCCAGCAGTGAAGCGTGGCTAGCGTTAGGGAATGAGCAGTTCTTC. Together with reference TRBV2 and TRBJ2-1, the CDR3 gives the full variable domain: EPEVTQTPSHQVTQMGQEVILRCVPISNHLYFYWYRQILGQKVEFLVSFYNNEISEKSEIFDDQFSVERPDGSNFTLKIRSTKLEDSAMYFCASSEAWLALGNEQFFGPGTRLTVL.

This clone has only a few counts. Here the CDR3 reads CASSLHGGLASGANVLTF. CDR3 DNA: TGTGCCAGCAGCTTACACGGGGGGCTTGCGTCTGGGGCCAACGTCCTGACTTTC. This rearrangement joins TRBV11-2 to TRBJ2-6, with TRBD2 as a possible D gene (7 bases). From germline, CDR1 is SGHAT and CDR2 FQNNGV. Between the trimmed V and J ends, which lost 2 bases and 1 base, there was a span of 15 bases. This CDR3 has 18 residues.

The chain employs TRBV28 and TRBJ2-1; 11 bases align to TRBD1. CDR3 length: 14 amino acids. V gave up 5 bases and J gave up 7 bases; unmatched junction bases: 4. The germline gives CDR1 MDHEN, CDR2 SYDVKM. For the CDR3, the DNA is TGTGCCAGCAGTAGTCGGGACAGGGGGAATGAGCAGTTCTTC. This encodes CASSSRDRGNEQFF.

This clone was seen a single time. The chain links TRBV10-2 to TRBJ2-7, with 7 nucleotides matching TRBD1. Germline loops: CDR1 WSHSY, CDR2 SAAADI. This CDR3 is built from 14 residues. J was trimmed by 6 bases and V by 3 bases; bases with no gene match: 8. In DNA form, the CDR3 reads TGCGCCAGCAGTGATTCGGCCAGGGGGAGCGAGCAGTACTTC. It specifies CASSDSARGSEQYF.

The chain employs TRBV29-1 and TRBJ1-4; D remains ambiguous. Germline CDR1 reads SQVTM; CDR2 reads ANQGSEA. There are 13 residues in the CDR3. V shed 7 bases and J shed 8 bases, with 17 bases lying between them. The CDR3 spells CSAYGGFLEKLFF. CDR3 DNA: TGCAGCGCCTATGGAGGGTTTTTGGAAAAACTGTTTTTT.

CDR3 bases: TGTGCCAGCAGCTTGGCCGGGACAGGGGACGAGCAGTACTTC. It translates to CASSLAGTGDEQYF. This chain uses TRBV7-3 with TRBJ2-7, with 10 positions matching TRBD1. The CDR3 is 14 residues long. The J segment lost 5 bases and the V segment lost 3 bases, leaving 4 bases of the junction unmatched. The germline CDR1 and CDR2 sequences are SGHTA and FQGTGA.

The V and J genes are TRBV5-4 and TRBJ2-2; D is unresolved. This CDR3 contains 13 residues. Trimming pared 4 bases from V and 6 bases from J, leaving 10 bases between. From germline, CDR1 is SGHNT and CDR2 YYREEE (reference sequence). In DNA, the CDR3 is TGTGCCAGCAGCCCCCGCGGTCCCGGGGAGCTGTTTTTT. Encoded protein: CASSPRGPGELFF.

The chain recombines TRBV4-1 with TRBJ1-1, with D unresolved. The germline V and J ends were trimmed by 3 bases and 1 base, with 18 bases remaining between them. CDR3 size: 17 residues. CDR1 is MGHRA and CDR2 is YSYEKL in the germline V gene. The CDR3 sequence is CASSHLPRSRGNTEAFF. The CDR3 DNA reads as TGCGCCAGCAGCCACCTACCCCGATCCAGAGGGAACACTGAAGCTTTCTTT.

This chain uses TRBV9 with TRBJ2-1, with 8 bases fitting TRBD2. Looked up from germline, CDR1 is SGDLS and CDR2 is YYNGEE. The trim removed 4 bases at V and 0 bases at J, leaving 12 bases unmatched. This CDR3 contains 18 residues. The CDR3 spells CASSLSISGSFSYNEQFF. The CDR3 DNA is TGTGCCAGCAGCCTCTCCATCAGCGGGAGTTTCTCCTACAATGAGCAGTTCTTC.

On this clone: An end of the junction does not agree with germline; a read error may underlie this. The V call is TRBV7-9, the J call TRBJ2-4; 9 nucleotides line up with TRBD2. Germline V CDR1 and CDR2: SEHNR, FQNEAQ (reference sequence). This CDR3 has 12 amino acids. The CDR3 DNA is TGTGCCAGCAGCTTCCCACTAGCGGGCTTAAGTTTC. It translates to CASSFPLAGLSF. Based on the CDR3 plus reference TRBV7-9 and TRBJ2-4, the full variable domain is DTGVSQNPRHKITKRGQNVTFRCDPISEHNRLYWYRQTLGQGPEFLTYFQNEAQLEKSRLLSDRFSAERPKGSFSTLEIQRTEQGDSAMYLCASSFPLAGLSFGAGTRLSVL.